These 28 T cell receptor beta chains were sequenced from one sample in a study of blood T cell repertoires in COVID-19 (dated by TCRdb to the early 2020s). Library creation used the immunoSEQ multiplex PCR assay. TCRdb stores this immuneACCESS table with in-frame sequences only. Part of the clones is absent; in the studies checked, under half of the shortfall reflects unresolved V genes, and no reason is known for the rest. This sample gives around 85,000 clones in total; about 82% of them show up just once. The ten largest make up around 7.8% of the sample. The material sequenced was peripheral blood. These receptors came from a man aged 45-65 years with active COVID-19.

The chain joins TRBV5-5 to TRBJ1-2; D ambiguous. Trimming shortened V by 0 bases and J by 0 bases, and 6 bases separated the two germline ends. This CDR3 has 14 amino acids. Germline CDR1 is SGHKS and CDR2 is YYEKEE (reference sequence). DNA for the CDR3: TGTGCCAGCAGCTTGGACAGCTCTAACTATGGCTACACCTTC. This codes for CASSLDSSNYGYTF.

The sample holds one count of this clone. The J gene is TRBJ2-3, the V gene TRBV28, with 9 positions matching TRBD2. V shed 6 bases and J 9 bases; nucleotides not matched to a gene: 13. The germline gives CDR1 MDHEN, CDR2 SYDVKM. The CDR3 contains 15 residues. This CDR3 is CASRSSGDYQGTQYF. The DNA for the CDR3 is TGTGCCAGCAGATCTAGCGGGGATTACCAAGGCACGCAGTATTTT.

This clone was recorded a few times. J is TRBJ2-7 and V is TRBV11-3; 8 bases agree with TRBD1. Unmatched junction bases numbered 5, after V lost 4 bases and J lost 3 bases. The CDR3 extends over 14 amino acids. CDR1 SGHNT and CDR2 YENEEA come from the germline V gene. CDR3 amino acids: CASSSGTGDYEQYF. The CDR3 coding sequence is TGTGCCAGCAGCTCCGGGACAGGAGACTACGAGCAGTACTTC.

The rearrangement uses TRBV11-2 and TRBJ2-2; 9 bases are shared with TRBD2. This CDR3 has 16 residues. V shed 5 bases and J 6 bases; nucleotides not matched to a gene: 10. The germline V gene has CDR1 SGHAT and CDR2 FQNNGV. DNA of the CDR3: TGTGCCAGCAGCCGCGGGGCTAGCGGGAAGGCCGGGGAGCTGTTTTTT. Its translation is CASSRGASGKAGELFF. The full variable domain, with the rest looked up from reference TRBV11-2 and TRBJ2-2, is EAGVAQSPRYKIIEKRQSVAFWCNPISGHATLYWYQQILGQGPKLLIQFQNNGVVDDSQLPKDRFSAERLKGVDSTLKIQPAKLEDSAVYLCASSRGASGKAGELFFGEGSRLTVL.

V is TRBV3-1 (or the pseudogene TRBV3-2) and J is TRBJ1-2; D gene ambiguous. Trimming left V 4 bases short and J 2 bases short, with 11 bases between. Germline V lookup: CDR1 LGHDT, CDR2 YNNKEL (reference sequence). The CDR3 contains 14 residues. The CDR3 sequence: CASSPKGGNYGYTF. The DNA of the CDR3 is TGTGCCAGCAGCCCTAAGGGAGGAAACTATGGCTACACCTTC.

The rearrangement joins TRBV5-1 to TRBJ1-6; the D is unclear. Per germline, CDR1 SGHRS and CDR2 YFSETQ. V lost 0 bases and J lost 6, with 13 bases in between. The CDR3 runs to 16 residues. Written as DNA, the CDR3 is TGCGCCAGCAGCTTGGGAGCGGGGATGGGTAATTCACCCCTCCACTTT. Amino acids: CASSLGAGMGNSPLHF.

This clone appeared a few times. The chain employs TRBV5-1 and TRBJ1-1, with TRBD1 as a possible D gene (6 bases). CDR1 and CDR2 from the germline V gene are SGHRS and YFSETQ. This CDR3 is built from 14 residues. Between the trimmed V and J ends, which lost 2 bases and 3 bases, there was a span of 11 bases. As DNA, the CDR3 is TGCGCCAGCAGCTTATCAGGGGTCGACACTGAAGCTTTCTTT. Amino acids: CASSLSGVDTEAFF.

The J gene is TRBJ1-2, the V gene TRBV29-1; TRBD1 agrees at 8 bases. V lost 6 bases, J lost 4 bases, and 7 bases stayed unmatched. Germline CDR1 SQVTM, CDR2 ANQGSEA. The CDR3 is 13 residues long. The CDR3 protein is CSVQTGVGYGYTF. The CDR3 DNA reads as TGCAGCGTCCAGACAGGGGTGGGCTATGGCTACACCTTC.

V is TRBV11-2 and J is TRBJ1-2; tentatively, D is TRBD1 (6 bases). Deletions cut 5 bases from V and 8 bases from J, with 18 bases between. Germline-derived CDR1 and CDR2 are SGHAT and FQNNGV. This CDR3 has 14 residues. The CDR3 nucleotides read TGTGCCAGCAGCGCCAAGGTGGGGGCATGGGGCTACACCTTC. The encoded protein is CASSAKVGAWGYTF.

This clone was recorded a few times. V and J are TRBV6-4 and TRBJ1-3, with D tentatively TRBD1 (6 bases). CDR1 is MRHNA, CDR2 SNTAGT, per germline. The CDR3 is made up of 15 amino acids. Trimming took 6 bases from V and 3 from J, leaving 15 bases between them. Here the CDR3 reads CASRHIQGFGNTIYF. The CDR3 nucleotides read TGTGCCAGCAGACATATTCAGGGGTTTGGAAACACCATATATTTT.

The chain has TRBV29-1 and TRBJ1-1; D might be TRBD1 (5 bases). CDR1 is SQVTM, CDR2 ANQGSEA, per germline. CDR3 length equals 14 residues. Between the trimmed V and J ends, which lost 4 bases and 3 bases, there was a span of 15 bases. The CDR3 reads CSVANQWGDTEAFF. In DNA, the CDR3 is TGCAGCGTTGCAAATCAATGGGGGGACACTGAAGCTTTCTTT.

The J gene is TRBJ1-4, the V gene TRBV7-9; D gene uncertain. CDR1 and CDR2 from the germline V gene are SEHNR and FQNEAQ (reference sequence). Trimming stripped 0 bases from V and 3 bases from J, with 8 bases between. The CDR3 has 15 residues. DNA of the CDR3: TGTGCCAGCAGCTTAGCCCGGGTCCCTAATGAAAAACTGTTTTTT. This gives the protein CASSLARVPNEKLFF. Based on the CDR3 plus reference TRBV7-9 and TRBJ1-4, the full variable domain is DTGVSQNPRHKITKRGQNVTFRCDPISEHNRLYWYRQTLGQGPEFLTYFQNEAQLEKSRLLSDRFSAERPKGSFSTLEIQRTEQGDSAMYLCASSLARVPNEKLFFGSGTQLSVL.

J is TRBJ2-1 and V is TRBV7-3; D is uncertain. With 5 bases removed from V and 7 bases from J, the gap between germline ends came to 12 bases. This CDR3 contains 13 residues. Germline loops: CDR1 SGHTA, CDR2 FQGTGA. CDR3: CASSKLEWNEQFF. DNA for the CDR3: TGTGCCAGCAGCAAACTTGAGTGGAATGAGCAGTTCTTC.

The gene calls are TRBV4-2 and TRBJ2-3, with 14 bases aligning to TRBD2. The CDR3 is 19 residues long. Germline V gene data show CDR1 as LGHNA and CDR2 as YNFKEQ. V lost 3 bases, J lost 0 bases, and 8 bases stayed unmatched. The DNA for the CDR3 is TGTGCCAGCAGCCACCGGACTAGCGGGGGGCCGGGTAGCACAGATACGCAGTATTTT. Its translation is CASSHRTSGGPGSTDTQYF.

The V gene is TRBV7-2, the J gene TRBJ1-2, with a weak D call TRBD1 (5 bases). The CDR3 length is 16 residues. CDR1 and CDR2 from the germline V gene are SGHTA and FQGNSA. Between the trimmed V and J ends, which lost 1 base and 0 bases, there was a span of 12 bases. CDR3 loop: CASSLGGLLANYGYTF. CDR3 DNA sequence: TGTGCCAGCAGCTTAGGGGGCCTTCTGGCTAACTATGGCTACACCTTC.

This clone turned up a few times. The CDR3 spells CASSLGSGRVPQHF. CDR3 DNA: TGTGCCAGCAGCTTAGGATCCGGCAGGGTTCCGCAGCATTTT. The chain carries TRBV11-2 and TRBJ1-5; weak D call: TRBD1 (5 bases). Germline loops: CDR1 SGHAT, CDR2 FQNNGV. The CDR3 sequence is 14 residues long. Trimming took 1 base from V and 13 from J, leaving 17 bases between them.

V and J are TRBV19 and TRBJ1-1; possible D gene TRBD1, 6 bases. Trimming removed 4 bases from V and 6 bases from J, with 12 bases in between. The length of the CDR3 is 13 residues. CDR1 and CDR2 from the germline V gene are LNHDA and SQIVND (reference sequence). The CDR3 nucleotides read TGTGCCAGTAGTACAGTTCCAGGGGCTGAAGCTTTCTTT. It is translated as CASSTVPGAEAFF.

The CDR3 spells CASSSAGGSEAFF. In nucleotides, the CDR3 is TGTGCCAGCAGCTCCGCAGGGGGCTCTGAAGCTTTCTTT. V gene TRBV14 combines with J gene TRBJ1-1; 8 bases line up with TRBD1. This CDR3 has 13 amino acids. Trimming took 5 bases from V and 6 from J; bases not matched to a gene: 5. The germline V gene has CDR1 SGHDN and CDR2 FVKESK. Combining the CDR3 with reference TRBV14 and TRBJ1-1 gives the whole variable domain EAGVTQFPSHSVIEKGQTVTLRCDPISGHDNLYWYRRVMGKEIKFLLHFVKESKQDESGMPNNRFLAERTGGTYSTLKVQPAELEDSGVYFCASSSAGGSEAFFGQGTRLTVV.

In its sample, this clone was seen a few times. The chain is built from TRBV10-3 and TRBJ1-1; D uncertain. Germline V gives CDR1 ENHRY, CDR2 SYGVKD. Trimming removed 8 bases at V and 2 bases at J, with 9 bases between. The CDR3 is made up of 12 amino acids. The CDR3 DNA reads as TGTGCCATCTCCAGGACTAACACTGAAGCTTTCTTT. Translating gives CAISRTNTEAFF.

This rearrangement joins TRBV7-2 to TRBJ1-2; the match to TRBD1 covers 8 bases. Unmatched junction bases numbered 3, after V lost 3 bases and J lost 3 bases. Germline assignment: CDR1 SGHTA and CDR2 FQGNSA. The CDR3 is 14 residues long. CDR3: CASSFPTGDYGYTF. In DNA form, the CDR3 reads TGTGCCAGCAGCTTTCCGACAGGGGACTATGGCTACACCTTC.

The chain has TRBV29-1 and TRBJ1-5, with a possible D match to TRBD1 (6 bases). CDR1 is SQVTM, CDR2 ANQGSEA, per germline. The CDR3 has 13 amino acids. V was trimmed by 5 bases and J by 5 bases, leaving 13 bases between them. The CDR3 here is CSVSDRAYQPQHF. The CDR3 DNA sequence: TGCAGCGTTTCGGACAGAGCTTATCAGCCCCAGCATTTT. The variable domain in full, with the rest retrieved from reference TRBV29-1 and TRBJ1-5, is SAVISQKPSRDICQRGTSLTIQCQVDSQVTMMFWYRQQPGQSLTLIATANQGSEATYESGFVIDKFPISRPNLTFSTLTVSNMSPEDSSIYLCSVSDRAYQPQHFGDGTRLSIL.

The V call is TRBV6-6, the J call TRBJ2-7; no definite D call. The CDR3 runs to 14 residues. V was pared by 1 base and J by 0 bases, with 7 bases between. The germline CDR1 and CDR2 sequences are MNHNY and SVGAGI (reference sequence). In DNA, the CDR3 is TGTGCCAGCAGTTACTATCCCAGCTCCTACGAGCAGTACTTC. This translates into CASSYYPSSYEQYF.

The chain is built from TRBV6-6 and TRBJ1-5; D gene ambiguous. Per the germline V gene, CDR1 is MNHNY and CDR2 is SVGAGI (reference sequence). This CDR3 contains 15 residues. The germline V and J ends were trimmed by 7 bases and 3 bases, with 16 bases remaining between them. Written as DNA, the CDR3 is TGTGCCAGCATTCAGGAGGTTGAGGCCAATCAGCCCCAGCATTTT. Amino acid sequence: CASIQEVEANQPQHF.

The J gene is TRBJ1-4, the V gene TRBV10-3; D gene uncertain. The germline V gene has CDR1 ENHRY and CDR2 SYGVKD. This CDR3 is 15 amino acids long. V was pared by 4 bases and J by 0 bases, with 9 bases between. The CDR3 region has the DNA TGTGCCATCAGTGGTGGCGGGGCAACTAATGAAAAACTGTTTTTT. Protein product: CAISGGGATNEKLFF.

This rearrangement joins TRBV4-3 to TRBJ1-2; D is unresolved. The CDR3 is 14 residues long. The germline V gene encodes CDR1 LGHNA and CDR2 YSLEER. V lost 3 bases to trimming and J lost 4 bases, with 12 bases between them. CDR3 in DNA: TGCGCCAGCAGCCAGGTACCTCCTAGCTATGGCTACACCTTC. Translating gives CASSQVPPSYGYTF.

This clone has more than one count but fewer than ten. The chain employs TRBV9 and TRBJ2-7, with TRBD2 matching over 15 bases. V was pared by 4 bases and J by 9 bases, with 11 bases of the junction left unmatched. From germline, CDR1 is SGDLS and CDR2 YYNGEE. CDR3 length equals 16 residues. This CDR3 is CASSPTWTSGREGQYF. The CDR3 nucleotides read TGTGCCAGCAGCCCTACCTGGACTAGCGGGAGGGAGGGGCAGTACTTC.

The V gene is TRBV28, the J gene TRBJ1-3; no clear D. Germline V gene sequence: CDR1 MDHEN, CDR2 SYDVKM. Trimming took 8 bases from V and 4 from J, leaving 9 bases between them. The CDR3 contains 12 residues. The CDR3 bases are TGTGCCAGCCACACCCCCGGAAACACCATATATTTT. This translates into CASHTPGNTIYF.

The chain has TRBV28 and TRBJ2-4; TRBD1 matches 7 bases. The CDR3 sequence is 17 residues long. CDR1 is MDHEN and CDR2 is SYDVKM in the germline V gene. Losses at the gene ends were 4 bases for V and 0 bases for J; bases not matched to a gene: 9. The CDR3 DNA sequence: TGTGCCAGCAGTTCTGGGACAGAGATCTTAGCCAAAAACATTCAGTACTTC. Protein sequence: CASSSGTEILAKNIQYF. The entire variable domain, with the rest obtained from reference TRBV28 and TRBJ2-4, is as follows: DVKVTQSSRYLVKRTGEKVFLECVQDMDHENMFWYRQDPGLGLRLIYFSYDVKMKEKGDIPEGYSVSREKKERFSLILESASTNQTSMYLCASSSGTEILAKNIQYFGAGTRLSVL.